One sample yielded the 16 T cell receptor beta chains listed below, sequenced in a study of control samples from healthy donors and cancer patients. Produced via immunoSEQ multiplex PCR; TCRdb's table is partial and in-frame only. The sample yields around 200,000 clones, around 91% seen once. Material: blood. The receptor source for this set is a woman aged 25 to 45 in good health.

In nucleotides, the CDR3 is TGTGCCAGTAGTTGGGATGGTGGCAATCAGCCCCAGCATTTT. This codes for CASSWDGGNQPQHF. The chain is built from TRBV19 and TRBJ1-5; D uncertain. Germline V gene data show CDR1 as LNHDA and CDR2 as SQIVND (reference sequence). This CDR3 spans 14 amino acids. V dropped 5 bases and J dropped 2 bases, with 10 bases sitting between them.

CDR3 region: CASSMGHTKETQYF. The CDR3 DNA reads as TGTGCCAGTAGTATGGGGCACACGAAAGAGACCCAGTACTTC. This chain joins TRBV19 and TRBJ2-5, with D possibly being TRBD1 (5 bases). This CDR3 has 14 residues. Germline CDR1 reads LNHDA; CDR2 reads SQIVND (reference sequence). V lost 3 bases, J lost 3 bases, and 11 bases lay in between.

Remarks on this clone: Within the sample, other DNA sequences also encode this same CDR3. The chain carries TRBV15 and TRBJ1-1, with a possible D match to TRBD1 (5 bases). CDR1 is LNHNV and CDR2 is YYDKDF in the germline V gene (reference sequence). Trimming removed 5 bases at V and 1 base at J, with 8 bases between. The CDR3 has 13 residues. CDR3 loop: CATSGTGNTEAFF. CDR3 coding DNA: TGTGCCACCAGCGGAACAGGGAACACTGAAGCTTTCTTT.

The chain couples TRBV3-1 (or the pseudogene TRBV3-2) to TRBJ2-7; maybe TRBD2 (6 bases). CDR1 and CDR2 (germline): LGHDT, YNNKEL (reference sequence). The CDR3 has 15 amino acids. Trimming removed 0 bases at V and 2 bases at J, with 11 bases between. The CDR3 DNA is TGTGCCAGCAGCCAAGAGGAGCGGGCAGCCTACGAGCAGTACTTC. Its translation: CASSQEERAAYEQYF.

The V and J genes are TRBV5-1 and TRBJ2-5, with 7 bases matching TRBD1. The CDR3 extends over 14 amino acids. CDR1 SGHRS and CDR2 YFSETQ come from the germline V gene. Trimming took 4 bases from V and 1 from J; bases not matched to a gene: 4. The CDR3 nucleotides are TGCGCCAGCAGCACCGGACAGGTCCAAGAGACCCAGTACTTC. Translated, it gives CASSTGQVQETQYF. Full variable domain (missing parts from reference TRBV5-1 and TRBJ2-5): KAGVTQTPRYLIKTRGQQVTLSCSPISGHRSVSWYQQTPGQGLQFLFEYFSETQRNKGNFPGRFSGRQFSNSRSEMNVSTLELGDSALYLCASSTGQVQETQYFGPGTRLLVL.

This clone was recorded once. The rearrangement links TRBV30 to TRBJ1-1, with D maybe TRBD1 (5 bases). The germline V gene encodes CDR1 GTSNPN and CDR2 SVGIG (reference sequence). V lost 1 base and J 0 bases, leaving 9 bases between the germline ends. The CDR3 loop spans 14 amino acids. For the CDR3, the DNA is TGTGCCTGGAGTGCCTTGACAGTGAACACTGAAGCTTTCTTT. Translation: CAWSALTVNTEAFF.

CDR3 amino acids: CASSIGTSNSPLHF. The CDR3 region has the DNA TGTGCCAGTAGTATCGGGACATCCAATTCACCCCTCCACTTT. This chain connects TRBV19 to TRBJ1-6; perhaps TRBD1 as D (6 bases). The CDR3 length is 14 residues. Trimming left V 3 bases short and J 7 bases short, with 10 bases between. Germline V lookup: CDR1 LNHDA, CDR2 SQIVND (reference sequence).

J is TRBJ2-2 and V is TRBV19, with TRBD2 matching 14 bases. V gave up 5 bases and J gave up 0 bases; unmatched junction bases: 5. This CDR3 contains 18 residues. Germline V gene lookup returns CDR1 LNHDA and CDR2 SQIVND (reference sequence). The CDR3 nucleotides are TGTGCCAGTAGTCCAGGACTAGCGGGGGGCCCGAACACCGGGGAGCTGTTTTTT. Translating gives CASSPGLAGGPNTGELFF.

This chain uses TRBV5-1 with TRBJ2-1, with D tentatively TRBD1 (6 bases). The germline V gene has CDR1 SGHRS and CDR2 YFSETQ. This CDR3 contains 14 residues. The V and J ends lost 4 bases and 9 bases respectively, with 17 bases between them. CDR3 protein: CASSPFSGVSEQFF. DNA of the CDR3: TGCGCCAGCAGCCCTTTCTCAGGGGTCTCTGAGCAGTTCTTC.

The rearrangement joins TRBV4-2 to TRBJ2-1; D gene ambiguous. CDR3 length equals 14 residues. Trimming removed 0 bases at V and 7 bases at J, with 10 bases between. CDR1 is LGHNA, CDR2 YNFKEQ, per germline. The CDR3 DNA reads TGTGCCAGCAGCCAAGATTCCGATGGGAATGAGCAGTTCTTC. Translation: CASSQDSDGNEQFF.

The chain has TRBV7-9 and TRBJ1-2, with D maybe TRBD1 (6 bases). The V end lost 5 bases, the J end lost 4 bases, and 14 bases lay between the germline ends. The CDR3 spans 14 residues. CDR1 is SEHNR and CDR2 is FQNEAQ in the germline V gene (reference sequence). CDR3 amino acids: CASSKDRGIYGYTF. As DNA, the CDR3 is TGTGCCAGCAGCAAGGACAGAGGGATCTATGGCTACACCTTC.

The V and J genes are TRBV20-1 and TRBJ2-1; 11 bases are a match to TRBD2. The CDR3 covers 16 residues. Germline CDR1 and CDR2: DFQATT and SNEGSKA (reference sequence). Trimming cost V 3 bases and J 2 bases; bases outside gene matches: 6. CDR3 DNA: TGCAGTGCTAGTATCCGTAGCGGGAGGGCCTACAATGAGCAGTTCTTC. Encoded protein: CSASIRSGRAYNEQFF.

The chain is built from TRBV6-5 and TRBJ2-3; 7 bases fit TRBD2. The junction had 6 bases not matched to a gene; V was cut back by 5 bases and J by 1 base. In germline, CDR1 is MNHEY, CDR2 SVGAGI. The CDR3 runs 15 residues. The CDR3 DNA reads as TGTGCCAGCAGTAAGCGGGGTGCGGGCACAGATACGCAGTATTTT. The encoded protein is CASSKRGAGTDTQYF.

The chain employs TRBV21-1 and TRBJ2-5. TRBV21-1 is labeled a pseudogene. CDR3 length: 14 amino acids. This CDR3 is CASSKVPSQETQYF. The CDR3 bases are TGTGCCAGCAGCAAAGTTCCAAGCCAAGAGACCCAGTACTTC.

This clone was recorded only once. The V and J genes are TRBV28 and TRBJ2-1; 9 positions agree with TRBD1. The germline CDR1 and CDR2 sequences are MDHEN and SYDVKM. Trimming removed 2 bases from V and 1 base from J; junction bases left unmatched: 3. This CDR3 has 16 amino acids. DNA of the CDR3: TGTGCCAGCAGTTTACTCGGGACAGGGTCCTACAATGAGCAGTTCTTC. Amino acid sequence: CASSLLGTGSYNEQFF. Using reference TRBV28 and TRBJ2-1 for the parts outside the CDR3, the full variable domain is DVKVTQSSRYLVKRTGEKVFLECVQDMDHENMFWYRQDPGLGLRLIYFSYDVKMKEKGDIPEGYSVSREKKERFSLILESASTNQTSMYLCASSLLGTGSYNEQFFGPGTRLTVL.

The chain uses TRBV2 and TRBJ2-2; TRBD1 aligns across 8 bases. CDR3 length: 16 residues. Germline CDR1 SNHLY, CDR2 FYNNEI. V lost 3 bases to trimming and J lost 3 bases; unmatched junction nucleotides: 6. DNA of the CDR3: TGTGCCAGCAGTGAGTTAGGACAGGGTCACACCGGGGAGCTGTTTTTT. It is translated as CASSELGQGHTGELFF.